Listed below are T cell receptor beta chains from one sample, sequenced in a study of blood T cell repertoires in COVID-19. Data came from immunoSEQ multiplex PCR; TCRdb stores just in-frame clones and leaves some out. The sample comprises about 300,000 clones, approximately 88% of which are singletons, and roughly 1.6% rests with the top ten. Input material: peripheral blood. The receptors come from a human donor with COVID-19, enrolled during active disease. The donor label of this sample is uncertain. Both conserved end residues are part of each CDR3. Each record gives: clone size, D gene, J gene, V gene, CDR3 protein, CDR3 DNA. D genes are given only for firm matches. Rows give clone size only sometimes, using once, few, many, or a class for an expanded clone.

abundance: NA
d_gene: NA
j_gene: TRBJ1-2
v_gene: TRBV28
CDR3aa: CASSLIGSDPYYGYTF
CDR3nt: TGTGCCAGCAGTTTAATCGGGTCCGATCCTTACTATGGCTACACCTTC

abundance: NA
d_gene: TRBD2
j_gene: TRBJ2-4
v_gene: TRBV7-2
CDR3aa: CASTGTSGSFNIQYF
CDR3nt: TGTGCCAGCACCGGGACTAGCGGGAGTTTCAACATTCAGTACTTC

abundance: NA
d_gene: NA
j_gene: TRBJ1-5
v_gene: TRBV6-6
CDR3aa: CASRENQPQHF
CDR3nt: TGTGCCAGCAGGGAGAATCAGCCCCAGCATTTT

abundance: NA
d_gene: TRBD1
j_gene: TRBJ1-2
v_gene: TRBV29-1
CDR3aa: CSSAVGTVWNGYTF
CDR3nt: TGCAGCTCCGCAGTGGGGACAGTTTGGAATGGCTACACCTTC

abundance: NA
d_gene: TRBD1
j_gene: TRBJ2-6
v_gene: TRBV7-2
CDR3aa: CASSLDRVSGANVLTF
CDR3nt: TGTGCCAGCAGCCTCGACAGGGTCTCTGGGGCCAACGTCCTGACTTTC

abundance: NA
d_gene: TRBD1
j_gene: TRBJ2-3
v_gene: TRBV4-2
CDR3aa: CASSQGQGGTDTQYF
CDR3nt: TGTGCCAGCAGCCAGGGACAGGGAGGCACAGATACGCAGTATTTT

abundance: NA
d_gene: NA
j_gene: TRBJ1-6
v_gene: TRBV28
CDR3aa: CASSHPAGHNSPLHF
CDR3nt: TGTGCCAGCAGTCACCCGGCAGGGCATAATTCACCCCTCCACTTT

abundance: few
d_gene: TRBD2
j_gene: TRBJ2-1
v_gene: TRBV19
CDR3aa: CASSNTGLAVFF
CDR3nt: TGTGCCAGTAGCAACACGGGACTAGCGGTCTTCTTC

abundance: NA
d_gene: TRBD1
j_gene: TRBJ1-5
v_gene: TRBV19
CDR3aa: CASSEDRGLSNQPQHF
CDR3nt: TGTGCCAGTAGTGAAGACAGGGGGCTGAGCAATCAGCCCCAGCATTTT

abundance: NA
d_gene: NA
j_gene: TRBJ2-1
v_gene: TRBV5-1
CDR3aa: CASSPGLLSYNEQFF
CDR3nt: TGCGCCAGCAGCCCGGGACTCCTCTCCTACAATGAGCAGTTCTTC

abundance: NA
d_gene: TRBD2
j_gene: TRBJ2-6
v_gene: TRBV11-2
CDR3aa: CASSFELAGGSSGANVLTF
CDR3nt: TGTGCCAGCAGTTTCGAACTAGCGGGGGGGAGCTCTGGGGCCAACGTCCTGACTTTC

abundance: NA
d_gene: NA
j_gene: TRBJ1-3
v_gene: TRBV5-8
CDR3aa: CASSLGQIGNTIYF
CDR3nt: TGTGCCAGCAGCTTGGGACAGATTGGAAACACCATATATTTT

abundance: NA
d_gene: TRBD2
j_gene: TRBJ2-2
v_gene: TRBV7-3
CDR3aa: CASSFSGAGELFF
CDR3nt: TGTGCCAGCAGCTTCAGCGGGGCCGGGGAGCTGTTTTTT

abundance: NA
d_gene: NA
j_gene: TRBJ1-3
v_gene: TRBV7-3
CDR3aa: CASSQDRDSGNTIYF
CDR3nt: TGTGCCAGCAGCCAGGACAGAGATTCTGGAAACACCATATATTTT

abundance: few
d_gene: TRBD2
j_gene: TRBJ2-1
v_gene: TRBV11-2
CDR3aa: CASSLSSSGSGWEQFF
CDR3nt: TGTGCCAGCAGCTTATCTAGTAGCGGGAGCGGTTGGGAGCAGTTCTTC

abundance: few
d_gene: NA
j_gene: TRBJ1-4
v_gene: TRBV5-1
CDR3aa: CASSLSTGEDRVLFF
CDR3nt: TGCGCCAGCAGCCTATCGACGGGGGAGGATCGAGTACTGTTTTTT

abundance: NA
d_gene: TRBD1
j_gene: TRBJ2-5
v_gene: TRBV27
CDR3aa: CASSSHRGPKETQYF
CDR3nt: TGTGCCAGCAGTTCCCACAGGGGGCCGAAGGAGACCCAGTACTTC

abundance: NA
d_gene: NA
j_gene: TRBJ2-5
v_gene: TRBV19
CDR3aa: CASSISLAGETQYF
CDR3nt: TGTGCCAGTAGTATATCCTTGGCGGGGGAGACCCAGTACTTC

abundance: NA
d_gene: NA
j_gene: TRBJ2-7
v_gene: TRBV27
CDR3aa: CASSSREAGLAYEQYF
CDR3nt: TGTGCCAGCAGTTCAAGGGAAGCGGGTCTTGCCTACGAGCAGTACTTC

abundance: NA
d_gene: TRBD2
j_gene: TRBJ2-1
v_gene: TRBV19
CDR3aa: CASTLSGRHQNEQFF
CDR3nt: TGTGCCAGTACCCTTAGCGGGAGGCACCAAAATGAGCAGTTCTTC

abundance: NA
d_gene: NA
j_gene: TRBJ2-3
v_gene: TRBV30
CDR3aa: CAWSVGQGSTDTQYF
CDR3nt: TGTGCCTGGAGTGTGGGGCAGGGCAGCACAGATACGCAGTATTTT

abundance: NA
d_gene: NA
j_gene: TRBJ1-4
v_gene: TRBV20-1
CDR3aa: CSASRGSDEKLFF
CDR3nt: TGCAGTGCTAGTCGAGGGAGTGATGAAAAACTGTTTTTT

abundance: once
d_gene: NA
j_gene: TRBJ1-5
v_gene: TRBV6-6
CDR3aa: CASSLHYSGGGSNQPQHF
CDR3nt: TGTGCCAGCAGTCTTCACTACAGTGGCGGGGGTAGCAATCAGCCCCAGCATTTT

abundance: NA
d_gene: TRBD2
j_gene: TRBJ2-5
v_gene: TRBV7-9
CDR3aa: CASSFIQREGTQYF
CDR3nt: TGTGCCAGCAGCTTTATCCAGCGGGAGGGGACCCAGTACTTC

abundance: NA
d_gene: TRBD2
j_gene: TRBJ2-3
v_gene: TRBV3-1/TRBV3-2
CDR3aa: CASSQGARLAGPDTQYF
CDR3nt: TGTGCCAGCAGCCAAGGGGCCCGACTAGCGGGACCAGATACGCAGTATTTT

abundance: NA
d_gene: NA
j_gene: TRBJ1-6
v_gene: TRBV5-1
CDR3aa: CASSLVGRDNSPLHF
CDR3nt: TGCGCCAGCAGCTTGGTTGGGCGAGATAATTCACCCCTCCACTTT

abundance: NA
d_gene: TRBD2
j_gene: TRBJ2-3
v_gene: TRBV9
CDR3aa: CASSVGGLAGGDTQYF
CDR3nt: TGTGCCAGCAGCGTAGGAGGACTAGCGGGAGGGGATACGCAGTATTTT

abundance: NA
d_gene: TRBD1
j_gene: TRBJ1-5
v_gene: TRBV10-3
CDR3aa: CAISDYTWTGDYNQPQHF
CDR3nt: TGTGCCATCAGTGATTATACCTGGACAGGGGATTACAATCAGCCCCAGCATTTT

abundance: NA
d_gene: NA
j_gene: TRBJ1-2
v_gene: TRBV7-2
CDR3aa: CASSLERGALYGYTF
CDR3nt: TGTGCCAGCAGCTTAGAACGCGGGGCGCTCTATGGCTACACCTTC

abundance: few
d_gene: NA
j_gene: TRBJ1-5
v_gene: TRBV28
CDR3aa: CASSPTPNQPQHF
CDR3nt: TGTGCCAGCAGTCCTACTCCGAATCAGCCCCAGCATTTT

abundance: NA
d_gene: NA
j_gene: TRBJ1-6
v_gene: TRBV6-5
CDR3aa: CASRPGGDSPLHF
CDR3nt: TGTGCCAGCAGACCGGGCGGGGATTCACCCCTCCACTTT

abundance: NA
d_gene: TRBD2
j_gene: TRBJ2-7
v_gene: TRBV2
CDR3aa: CASSPLAGGSYEQYF
CDR3nt: TGTGCCAGCAGTCCTCTAGCGGGAGGCTCCTACGAGCAGTACTTC

abundance: NA
d_gene: TRBD1
j_gene: TRBJ1-1
v_gene: TRBV19
CDR3aa: CASSSSGQANTEAFF
CDR3nt: TGTGCCAGTAGTAGCTCGGGACAGGCGAACACTGAAGCTTTCTTT

abundance: once
d_gene: TRBD1
j_gene: TRBJ2-7
v_gene: TRBV18
CDR3aa: CASSSTGGRYEQYF
CDR3nt: TGTGCCAGCTCCTCGACAGGGGGCAGGTACGAGCAGTACTTC

abundance: NA
d_gene: NA
j_gene: TRBJ2-7
v_gene: TRBV7-2
CDR3aa: CASSQNGLATMSSYEQYF
CDR3nt: TGTGCCAGCAGCCAAAACGGGCTAGCGACAATGAGCTCCTACGAGCAGTACTTC

abundance: NA
d_gene: NA
j_gene: TRBJ1-5
v_gene: TRBV29-1
CDR3aa: CSAAAGSDQPQHF
CDR3nt: TGCAGCGCCGCGGCTGGCTCGGATCAGCCCCAGCATTTT

abundance: NA
d_gene: NA
j_gene: TRBJ2-2
v_gene: TRBV6-5
CDR3aa: CASSRPNTGELFF
CDR3nt: TGTGCCAGCAGCAGGCCGAACACCGGGGAGCTGTTTTTT

abundance: NA
d_gene: NA
j_gene: TRBJ2-1
v_gene: TRBV12-3/TRBV12-4
CDR3aa: CASSPPLVGQFF
CDR3nt: TGTGCCAGCAGTCCCCCCTTGGTTGGCCAGTTCTTC

abundance: many
d_gene: NA
j_gene: TRBJ2-2
v_gene: TRBV6-4
CDR3aa: CASSQQGSAGAGELFF
CDR3nt: TGTGCCAGCAGTCAACAGGGTTCGGCTGGAGCCGGGGAGCTGTTTTTT

abundance: NA
d_gene: NA
j_gene: TRBJ1-5
v_gene: TRBV18
CDR3aa: CASSPPSSGQPQHF
CDR3nt: TGTGCCAGCTCACCACCTTCCTCAGGGCAGCCCCAGCATTTT

abundance: NA
d_gene: TRBD1
j_gene: TRBJ1-2
v_gene: TRBV19
CDR3aa: CASSMDRRANYGYTF
CDR3nt: TGTGCCAGTAGTATGGACAGGAGAGCTAACTATGGCTACACCTTC